A single T cell receptor beta chain is shown here with its context. Authors' analysis steps: Reference gene primers were amplified, and this amplification served to estimate nucleated cell counts. The table came from immunoSEQ multiplex PCR; TCRdb's copy has only in-frame clones and leaves some out. The DNA was the basis for D and trimming; V, J and clone size are from that table. This sample has about 190,000 clones, with under 90% found just once. The source of the sample is a study of blood T cell repertoires in COVID-19. Study-wide background: Sites across the United States, Italy and Spain contributed samples from acute and convalescent COVID-19. PBMCs, B-cell-depleted T cells, or T cells were the source of the cDNA or gDNA that made up the material.

The CDR3 covers 13 residues. With 6 bases clipped from V and 5 bases from J, the junction kept 6 bases outside the gene matches. CDR1 is SNHLY and CDR2 is FYNNEI in the germline V gene. The material sequenced was peripheral blood. The receptor was derived from a human donor in a cohort sampled during active COVID-19. The J gene is TRBJ1-2, the V gene TRBV2; 7 bases are a match to TRBD1. The CDR3 DNA reads as TGTGCCAGCAGAGTTGGGACAGATTATGGCTACACCTTC. Protein sequence: CASRVGTDYGYTF.